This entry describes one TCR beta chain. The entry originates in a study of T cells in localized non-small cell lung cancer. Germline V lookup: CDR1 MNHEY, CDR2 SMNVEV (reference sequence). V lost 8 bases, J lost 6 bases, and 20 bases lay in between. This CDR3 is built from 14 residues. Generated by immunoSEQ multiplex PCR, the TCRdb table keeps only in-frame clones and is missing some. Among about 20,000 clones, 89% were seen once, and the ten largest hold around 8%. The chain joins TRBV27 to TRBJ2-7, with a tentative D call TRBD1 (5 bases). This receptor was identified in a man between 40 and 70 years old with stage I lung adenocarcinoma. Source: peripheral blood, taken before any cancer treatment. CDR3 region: CASGPAGQGAEQYF. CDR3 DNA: TGTGCCAGCGGCCCAGCAGGGCAGGGTGCCGAGCAGTACTTC.